This TCR beta chain was found in a study of tumor-infiltrating lymphocytes in primary liver carcinoma. It was from roughly 20-30 mg of unsorted bulk tissue that RNA and DNA were co-extracted. A primer matching the constant region was used to make TCR beta cDNA from approximately 520 ng of total RNA. Libraries of TCR beta came from three nested multiplex PCR rounds with slightly modified ARM-PCR. The first two PCR rounds, around 11 cycles each, used TRBV1-TRBV30 forward primers and a C-beta reverse primer. MiXCR, applied by TCRdb to the multiplex PCR reads, yields one record per CDR3 protein. This sample yields about 130,000 distinct CDR3 sequences, of which roughly three fifths are seen a single time; 7.5% to 9% belongs to the top ten. Germline V gene data show CDR1 as SGHRS and CDR2 as YFSETQ. There are 15 residues in the CDR3. Trimming took 6 bases from V and 7 from J; bases not matched to a gene: 13.

This TCR derives from an older woman with primary liver carcinoma and hepatitis B virus infection. J is TRBJ2-1 and V is TRBV5-1; 7 nucleotides match TRBD2. Sequencing was carried out using liver tumor tissue from sampling region 3. Documented subset: tumor region T3, left-lateral pole. The DNA for the CDR3 is TGCGCCAGCAACTCGACTAGACTAGCTCGGAATGAGCAGTTCTTC. It yields the protein CASNSTRLARNEQFF.